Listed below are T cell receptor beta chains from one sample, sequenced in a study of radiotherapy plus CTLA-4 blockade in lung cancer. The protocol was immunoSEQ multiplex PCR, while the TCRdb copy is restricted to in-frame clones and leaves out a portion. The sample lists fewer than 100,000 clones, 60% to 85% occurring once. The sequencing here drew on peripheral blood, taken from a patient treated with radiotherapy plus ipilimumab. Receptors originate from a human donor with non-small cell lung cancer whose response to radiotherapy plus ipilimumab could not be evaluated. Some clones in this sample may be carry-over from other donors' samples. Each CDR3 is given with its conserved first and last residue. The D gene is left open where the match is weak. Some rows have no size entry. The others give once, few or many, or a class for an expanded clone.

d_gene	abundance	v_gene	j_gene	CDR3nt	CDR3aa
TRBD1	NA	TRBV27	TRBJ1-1	TGTGCCAGCAGTCCCGGACAGGGAATGAACACTGAAGCTTTCTTT	CASSPGQGMNTEAFF
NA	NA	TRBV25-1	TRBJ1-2	TGTGCCAGCAGGGGAGATGGCTACACCTTC	CASRGDGYTF
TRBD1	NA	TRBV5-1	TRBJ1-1	TGCGCCAGCAGCTCGACAGGGACAGGTGAAGCTTTCTTT	CASSSTGTGEAFF
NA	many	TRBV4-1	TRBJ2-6	TGCGCCAGCAGCGAGGACAGCAAATCAGGGGCCAACGTCCTGACTTTC	CASSEDSKSGANVLTF
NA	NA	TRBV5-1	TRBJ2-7	TGCGCCAGCAGCTTGTCCGGGGTTAACTACGAGCAGTACTTC	CASSLSGVNYEQYF
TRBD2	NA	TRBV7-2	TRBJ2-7	TGTGCCAGCAGCCCCCGGTTGCTAGCGGGGGGGCTCTACGAGCAGTACTTC	CASSPRLLAGGLYEQYF
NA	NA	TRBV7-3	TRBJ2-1	TGTGCCAGCAGCGCCATGACAGGGTCGGGCGGGGATGAGCAGTTCTTC	CASSAMTGSGGDEQFF
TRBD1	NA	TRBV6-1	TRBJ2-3	TGTGCCAGCACCTTACAGGGGGCAGATACGCAGTATTTT	CASTLQGADTQYF
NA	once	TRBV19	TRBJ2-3	TGTGCCAGTAGTATAGATCTTAACGGAGGCACAGATACGCAGTATTTT	CASSIDLNGGTDTQYF
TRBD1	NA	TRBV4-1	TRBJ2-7	TGCGCCAGCAGCCAAGTGGGCGGCGGGACAGGGGTTGGGGGAATCGGCGAGCAGTACTTC	CASSQVGGGTGVGGIGEQYF
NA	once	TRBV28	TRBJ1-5	TGTGCCACCACTACACTAACCTTTTTAGGTCCCAATCAGCCCCAGCATTTT	CATTTLTFLGPNQPQHF
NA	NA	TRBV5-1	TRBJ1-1	TGCGCCAGCAGCTTGCAGGGGCCGAGCACTGAAGCTTTCTTT	CASSLQGPSTEAFF
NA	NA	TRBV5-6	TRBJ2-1	TGTGCCAGCAGCACCCCGGAGTATGAGCAGTTCTTC	CASSTPEYEQFF
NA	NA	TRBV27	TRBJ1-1	TGTGCCAGCAGTTTAAATTCAGGGACTGAAGCTTTCTTT	CASSLNSGTEAFF
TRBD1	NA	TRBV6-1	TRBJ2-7	TGTGCCAGCACTGGGGCCGGGACAGGGACCTACGAGCAGTACTTC	CASTGAGTGTYEQYF
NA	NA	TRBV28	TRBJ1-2	TGTGCCAGCAGTTTTCGGGGCTATGGCTACACCTTC	CASSFRGYGYTF
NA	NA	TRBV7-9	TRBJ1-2	TGTGCCAGCAGCTTAGGGTCCCAGGGCTACACCTTC	CASSLGSQGYTF
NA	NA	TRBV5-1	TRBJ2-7	TGCGCCAGCAGCTTGACAGAGGGGGCCTACGAGCAGTACTTC	CASSLTEGAYEQYF
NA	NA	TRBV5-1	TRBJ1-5	TGCGCCAGCAGCTTGGTCCCTAATCAGCCCCAGCATTTT	CASSLVPNQPQHF
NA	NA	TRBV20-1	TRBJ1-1	TGCAGTGCTAGAAGTTCCGGTTTCGCTTTCTTT	CSARSSGFAFF
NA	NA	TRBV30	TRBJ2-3	TGTGCCTGGAAAAGGACTCGGGCGGGCGATACGCAGTATTTT	CAWKRTRAGDTQYF
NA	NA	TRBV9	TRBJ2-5	TGTGCCAGCAGCGTACTCGGGGGCCAAGAGACCCAGTACTTC	CASSVLGGQETQYF
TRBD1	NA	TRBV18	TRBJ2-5	TGTGCCAGCTCACCACGGACAGGCCAAGAGACCCAGTACTTC	CASSPRTGQETQYF
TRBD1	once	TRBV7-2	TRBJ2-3	TGTGCCAGCAGCACCCGGGACAGGGGGCGCGCAGATACGCAGTATTTT	CASSTRDRGRADTQYF
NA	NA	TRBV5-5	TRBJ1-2	TGTGCCAGCAGCGTCGCGACGACAGACTATGGCTACACCTTC	CASSVATTDYGYTF
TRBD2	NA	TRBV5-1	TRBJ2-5	TGCGCCAGCAGCTTGGCCTCGGTTTCCCCTACAAGCGGGGGGGTACGTGAGACCCAGTACTTC	CASSLASVSPTSGGVRETQYF
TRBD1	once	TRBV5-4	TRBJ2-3	TGTGCCAGCAGATCCGACAGGGGGACAGATACGCAGTATTTT	CASRSDRGTDTQYF
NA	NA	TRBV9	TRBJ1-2	TGTGCCAGCAGCCCGCGGGGGATTGGCTATGGCTACACCTTC	CASSPRGIGYGYTF
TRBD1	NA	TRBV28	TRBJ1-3	TGTGCCAGCAGTGCGCTGGGACAGGGGGCGGGAGGAAACACCATATATTTT	CASSALGQGAGGNTIYF
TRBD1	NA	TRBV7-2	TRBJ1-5	TGTGCCAGCAGCTTAGCCGGGACAGGGGTAAATCAGCCCCAGCATTTT	CASSLAGTGVNQPQHF
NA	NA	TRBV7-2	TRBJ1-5	TGTGCCAGCAGCTTCAGGGAATGGAGCAATCAGCCCCAGCATTTT	CASSFREWSNQPQHF
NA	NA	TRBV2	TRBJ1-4	TGTGCCAGCAGTGAAGAATTTGGGGCCCAACTGTTTTTT	CASSEEFGAQLFF
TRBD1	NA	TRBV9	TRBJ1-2	TGTGCCAGCAGCGTATGGACAGGGAACTATGGCTACACCTTC	CASSVWTGNYGYTF
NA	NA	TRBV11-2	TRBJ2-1	TGTGCCAGCAGCCAAACCGGCCTTCCGGGGGACAATGAGCAGTTCTTC	CASSQTGLPGDNEQFF
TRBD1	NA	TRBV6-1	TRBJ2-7	TGTGCCAGCAGTGATCCCACAGGGGGCTTACAGGAGCAGTACTTC	CASSDPTGGLQEQYF
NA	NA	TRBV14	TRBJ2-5	TGTGCCAGCAGCCAATGGGGGGACTACCAAGAGACCCAGTACTTC	CASSQWGDYQETQYF
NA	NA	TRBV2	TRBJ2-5	TGTGCCAGCAGTGAAAACGGCCAAGCGAGGGAGACCCAGTACTTC	CASSENGQARETQYF
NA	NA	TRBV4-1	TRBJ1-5	TGCGCCAGCAGCCAAGCTCCGGGGCCCCAGCATTTT	CASSQAPGPQHF
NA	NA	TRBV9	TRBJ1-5	TGTGCCAGCAGCGTAGGCCCCGGAGGCGACAATCAGCCCCAGCATTTT	CASSVGPGGDNQPQHF
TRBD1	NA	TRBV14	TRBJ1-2	TGTGCCAGCAGCCTCCACGGGACAGACTATGGCTACACCTTC	CASSLHGTDYGYTF
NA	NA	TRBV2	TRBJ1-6	TGTGCCAGCAAATCAGATACTAGCTCCTATAATTCACCCCTCCACTTT	CASKSDTSSYNSPLHF
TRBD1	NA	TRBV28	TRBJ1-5	TGTGCCAGCAGTTGGACAGGAAGCAATCAGCCCCAGCATTTT	CASSWTGSNQPQHF
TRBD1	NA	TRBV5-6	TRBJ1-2	TGTGCCAGCAGCTTGGGGGGACAGGGGGCCAGATTCTATGGCTACACCTTC	CASSLGGQGARFYGYTF
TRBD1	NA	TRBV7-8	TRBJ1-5	TGTGCCAGCAGCCGGGGACAGGGGCATAGCAATCAGCCCCAGCATTTT	CASSRGQGHSNQPQHF
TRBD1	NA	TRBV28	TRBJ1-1	TGTGCCAGCAGCACCCCCAGGGGGCGAGGCACTGAAGCTTTCTTT	CASSTPRGRGTEAFF
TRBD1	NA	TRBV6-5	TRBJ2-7	TGTGCCAGCAGGACAGGGGGGAACTCCTACGAGCAGTACTTC	CASRTGGNSYEQYF
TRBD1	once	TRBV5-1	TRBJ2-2	TGCGCCAGCAGCTTCGCCGGGACAGGGGATGGGGAGCTGTTTTTT	CASSFAGTGDGELFF
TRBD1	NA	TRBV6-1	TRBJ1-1	TGTGCCAGCACTATGACAGGGGCTAACACTGAAGCTTTCTTT	CASTMTGANTEAFF
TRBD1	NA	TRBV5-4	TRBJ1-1	TGTGCCAGCAGCTTAGGTTCAGGGGGCAGGTACACTGAAGCTTTCTTT	CASSLGSGGRYTEAFF
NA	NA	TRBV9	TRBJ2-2	TGTGCCAGCAGCGTAGGGGGGGGCGCAGCGAACACCGGGGAGCTGTTTTTT	CASSVGGGAANTGELFF